A selection of T cell receptor beta chains follows, all from one sample in a study of early T cells in non-severe SARS-CoV-2 infection. TCRdb fed the 5' RACE reads into MiXCR, producing one record per CDR3 protein. The sample records 25,000 to 30,000 distinct CDR3 sequences, roughly 4.2% being singletons. Sequencing was performed on whole blood. The receptor set was obtained from an adult who was a healthcare worker with PCR-confirmed SARS-CoV-2 infection or an uninfected control (not recorded which). Both conserved end residues are part of each CDR3. D genes are given only for firm matches. Clone sizes are given selectively: once, few, many, or a class where the clone is expanded.

v_gene	d_gene	j_gene	abundance	CDR3nt	CDR3aa
TRBV7-9	NA	TRBJ2-6	few	TGTGCCAGCAGCTCAAGTCAGGGGCGGGCTGGGGCCAACGTCCTGACTTTC	CASSSSQGRAGANVLTF
TRBV9	TRBD1	TRBJ1-2	many	TGTGCCAGCAGCACCCAAGAAACAGGGGTCGTCAGCTACACCTTC	CASSTQETGVVSYTF
TRBV28	TRBD1	TRBJ2-1	many	TGTGCCAGCAGTTTTACAGGGGGCTACGGTGAGCAGTTCTTC	CASSFTGGYGEQFF
TRBV3-1	NA	TRBJ1-5	many	TGTGCCAGCACCGACAGGTCCTTTAGCAATCAGCCCCAGCATTTT	CASTDRSFSNQPQHF
TRBV20-1	TRBD2	TRBJ2-5	many	TGCAGTGCGAAGCGGGGGGCCGAGGAGACCCAGTACTTC	CSAKRGAEETQYF
TRBV19	NA	TRBJ1-5	many	TGTGCCAGTAGTCGACAGAATAGCAATCAGCCCCAGCATTTT	CASSRQNSNQPQHF
TRBV20-1	NA	TRBJ1-5	many	TGCAGTGCTAGAGGCGGGGGGCGCAATCAGCCCCAGCATTTT	CSARGGGRNQPQHF
TRBV6-2/TRBV6-3	NA	TRBJ2-5	NA	TGTGCCAGCAGTTCTACGGAGTCTAAGACCCAGTACTTC	CASSSTESKTQYF
TRBV20-1	NA	TRBJ2-5	many	TGCAGTGCTAGAGACAGGCGCATAGCGGAGACCCAGTACTTC	CSARDRRIAETQYF
TRBV24-1	NA	TRBJ2-6	many	TGTGCCACCAGTGACTCACAGTTCTCTGGGGCCAACGTCCTGACTTTC	CATSDSQFSGANVLTF
TRBV7-8	TRBD1	TRBJ1-3	many	TGTGCCAGCAGTCCGACCGGGACAGCATCTGGAAACACCATATATTTT	CASSPTGTASGNTIYF
TRBV30	NA	TRBJ2-3	many	TGTGCCTGGAGTGATGAGGGAAGAGGAACAGATACGCAGTATTTT	CAWSDEGRGTDTQYF
TRBV19	TRBD2	TRBJ2-3	many	TGTGCCAGTAGTAGCTGGACTAGCGGGGGACAAAATACGCAGTATTTT	CASSSWTSGGQNTQYF
TRBV20-1	NA	TRBJ1-1	medium-sized	TGCAGTGCTAGAGGTGGGAGGACAACGGCTTTCTTT	CSARGGRTTAFF
TRBV10-2	TRBD1	TRBJ1-1	many	TGCGCCAGCAGTAGGGGGCTCGACACTGAAGCTTTCTTT	CASSRGLDTEAFF
TRBV29-1	NA	TRBJ2-7	many	TGCAGCGTTGAAGTGGGGGGGCGTGGGTACGAGCAGTACTTC	CSVEVGGRGYEQYF
TRBV6-5	NA	TRBJ2-3	NA	TGTGCCAGCAGTTTAGAGAGTAGAGGGGCGGGCACAGATACGCAGTATTTT	CASSLESRGAGTDTQYF
TRBV18	NA	TRBJ2-1	many	TGTGCCAGCTCCCCGGACACTTACAATGAGCAGTTCTTC	CASSPDTYNEQFF